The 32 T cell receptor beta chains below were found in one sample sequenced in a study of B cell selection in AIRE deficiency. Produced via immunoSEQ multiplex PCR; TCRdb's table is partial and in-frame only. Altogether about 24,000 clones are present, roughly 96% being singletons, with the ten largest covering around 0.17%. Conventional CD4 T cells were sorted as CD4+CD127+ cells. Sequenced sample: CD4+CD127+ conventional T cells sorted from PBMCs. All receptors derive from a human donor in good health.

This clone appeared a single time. The CDR3 reads CASSEMEVEKLFF. CDR3 nucleotides: TGTGCCAGCTCGGAGATGGAGGTCGAAAAACTGTTTTTT. V is TRBV18 and J is TRBJ1-4; D gene unclear. Germline-derived CDR1 and CDR2 are KGHSH and LQKENI. The CDR3 runs 13 residues. Trimming shortened V by 6 bases and J by 8 bases, and 13 bases separated the two germline ends.

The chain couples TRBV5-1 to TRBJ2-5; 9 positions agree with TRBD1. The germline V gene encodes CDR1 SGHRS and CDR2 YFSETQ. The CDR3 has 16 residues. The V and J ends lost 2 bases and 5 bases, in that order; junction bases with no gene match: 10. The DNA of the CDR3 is TGCGCCAGCAGCTTTACCGGGACAGGGAAATGGGAGACCCAGTACTTC. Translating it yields CASSFTGTGKWETQYF.

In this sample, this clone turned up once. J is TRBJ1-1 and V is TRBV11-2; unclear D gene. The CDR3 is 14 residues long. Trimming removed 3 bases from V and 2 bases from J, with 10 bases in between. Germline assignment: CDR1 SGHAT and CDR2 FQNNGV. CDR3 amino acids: CASSLGSLNTEAFF. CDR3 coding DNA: TGTGCCAGCAGCTTGGGGAGCCTTAACACTGAAGCTTTCTTT.

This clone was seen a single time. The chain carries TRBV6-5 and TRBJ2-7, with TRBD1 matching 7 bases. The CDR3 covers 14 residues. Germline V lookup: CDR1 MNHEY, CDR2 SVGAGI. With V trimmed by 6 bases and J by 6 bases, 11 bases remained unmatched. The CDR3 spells CASRTQGKYSEQYF. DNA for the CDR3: TGTGCCAGCAGGACACAGGGGAAATATTCCGAGCAGTACTTC.

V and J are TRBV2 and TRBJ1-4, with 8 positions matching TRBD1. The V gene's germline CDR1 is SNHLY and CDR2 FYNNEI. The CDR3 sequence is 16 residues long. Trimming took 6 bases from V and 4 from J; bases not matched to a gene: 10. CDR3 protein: CASSADRVRGNEKLFF. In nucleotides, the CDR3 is TGTGCCAGCAGCGCGGACAGGGTACGAGGTAATGAAAAACTGTTTTTT. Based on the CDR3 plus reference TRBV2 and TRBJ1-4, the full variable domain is EPEVTQTPSHQVTQMGQEVILRCVPISNHLYFYWYRQILGQKVEFLVSFYNNEISEKSEIFDDQFSVERPDGSNFTLKIRSTKLEDSAMYFCASSADRVRGNEKLFFGSGTQLSVL.

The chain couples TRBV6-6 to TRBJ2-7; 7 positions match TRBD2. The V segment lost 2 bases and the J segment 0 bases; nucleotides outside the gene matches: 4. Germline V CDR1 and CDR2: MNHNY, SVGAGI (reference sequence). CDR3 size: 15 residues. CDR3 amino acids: CASSYGAGVSYEQYF. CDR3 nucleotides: TGTGCCAGCAGTTACGGTGCGGGGGTCTCCTACGAGCAGTACTTC.

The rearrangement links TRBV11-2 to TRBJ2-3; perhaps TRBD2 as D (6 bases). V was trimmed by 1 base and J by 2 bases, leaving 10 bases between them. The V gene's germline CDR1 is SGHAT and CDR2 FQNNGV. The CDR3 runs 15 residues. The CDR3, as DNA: TGTGCCAGCAGCTTAGTGGGGACTTCCACAGATACGCAGTATTTT. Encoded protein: CASSLVGTSTDTQYF.

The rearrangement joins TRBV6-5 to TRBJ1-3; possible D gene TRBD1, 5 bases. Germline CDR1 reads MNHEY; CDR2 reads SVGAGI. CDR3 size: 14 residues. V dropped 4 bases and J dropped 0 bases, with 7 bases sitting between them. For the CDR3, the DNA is TGTGCCAGCAGTTCAGGGAGCTCTGGAAACACCATATATTTT. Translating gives CASSSGSSGNTIYF.

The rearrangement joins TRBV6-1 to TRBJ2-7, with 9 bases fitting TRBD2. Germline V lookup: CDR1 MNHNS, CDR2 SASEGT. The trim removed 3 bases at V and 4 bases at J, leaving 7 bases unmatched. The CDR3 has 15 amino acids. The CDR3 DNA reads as TGTGCCAGCAGTGAGGGTGGGACTAGCACTTACGAGCAGTACTTC. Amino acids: CASSEGGTSTYEQYF.

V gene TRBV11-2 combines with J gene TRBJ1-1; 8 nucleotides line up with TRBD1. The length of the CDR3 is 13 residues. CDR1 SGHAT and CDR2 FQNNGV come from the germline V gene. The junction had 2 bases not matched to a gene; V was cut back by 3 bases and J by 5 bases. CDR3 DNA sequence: TGTGCCAGCAGCTTTGACAGGGGAACTGAAGCTTTCTTT. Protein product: CASSFDRGTEAFF.

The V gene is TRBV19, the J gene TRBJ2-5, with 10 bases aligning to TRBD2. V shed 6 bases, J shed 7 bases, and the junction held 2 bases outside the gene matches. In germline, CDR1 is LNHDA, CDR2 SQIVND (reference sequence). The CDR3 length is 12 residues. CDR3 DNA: TGTGCCAGTAGAAGCGGGGGGGGGACCCAGTACTTC. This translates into CASRSGGGTQYF.

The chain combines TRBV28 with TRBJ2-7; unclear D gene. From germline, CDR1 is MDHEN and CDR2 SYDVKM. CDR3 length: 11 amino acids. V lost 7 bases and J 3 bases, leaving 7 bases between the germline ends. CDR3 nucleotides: TGTGCCAGCAAGGGATACTACGAGCAGTACTTC. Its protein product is CASKGYYEQYF. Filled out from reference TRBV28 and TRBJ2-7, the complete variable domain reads DVKVTQSSRYLVKRTGEKVFLECVQDMDHENMFWYRQDPGLGLRLIYFSYDVKMKEKGDIPEGYSVSREKKERFSLILESASTNQTSMYLCASKGYYEQYFGPGTRLTVT.

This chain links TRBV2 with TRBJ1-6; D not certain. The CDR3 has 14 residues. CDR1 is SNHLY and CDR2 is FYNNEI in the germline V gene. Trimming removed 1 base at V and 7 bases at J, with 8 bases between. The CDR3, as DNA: TGTGCCAGCAGTGAAGGAGGGTTCAATTCACCCCTCCACTTT. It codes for CASSEGGFNSPLHF.

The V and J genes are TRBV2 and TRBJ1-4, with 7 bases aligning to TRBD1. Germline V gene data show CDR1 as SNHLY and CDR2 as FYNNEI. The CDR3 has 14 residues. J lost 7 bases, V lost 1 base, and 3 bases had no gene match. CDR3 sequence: CASSEEGAGEKLFF. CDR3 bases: TGTGCCAGCAGTGAAGAGGGGGCTGGTGAAAAACTGTTTTTT.

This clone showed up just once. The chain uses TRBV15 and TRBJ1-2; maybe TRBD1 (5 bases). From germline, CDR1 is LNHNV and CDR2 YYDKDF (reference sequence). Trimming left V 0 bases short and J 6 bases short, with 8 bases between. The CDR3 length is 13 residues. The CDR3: CATSREEGHGYTF. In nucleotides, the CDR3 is TGTGCCACCAGCAGAGAGGAGGGGCATGGCTACACCTTC.

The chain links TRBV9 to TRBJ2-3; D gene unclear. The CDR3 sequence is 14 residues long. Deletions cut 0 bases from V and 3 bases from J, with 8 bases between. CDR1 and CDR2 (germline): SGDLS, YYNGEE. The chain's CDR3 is CASSVVPRTDTQYF. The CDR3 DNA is TGTGCCAGCAGCGTAGTCCCTAGAACAGATACGCAGTATTTT.

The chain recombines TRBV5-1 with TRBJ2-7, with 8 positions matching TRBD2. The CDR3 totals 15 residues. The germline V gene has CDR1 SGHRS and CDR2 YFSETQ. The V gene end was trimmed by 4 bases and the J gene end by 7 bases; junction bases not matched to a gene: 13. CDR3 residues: CASSGSGTSLWEQYF. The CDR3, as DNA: TGCGCCAGCAGCGGATCCGGGACTAGTCTGTGGGAGCAGTACTTC. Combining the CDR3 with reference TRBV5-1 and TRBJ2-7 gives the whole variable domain KAGVTQTPRYLIKTRGQQVTLSCSPISGHRSVSWYQQTPGQGLQFLFEYFSETQRNKGNFPGRFSGRQFSNSRSEMNVSTLELGDSALYLCASSGSGTSLWEQYFGPGTRLTVT.

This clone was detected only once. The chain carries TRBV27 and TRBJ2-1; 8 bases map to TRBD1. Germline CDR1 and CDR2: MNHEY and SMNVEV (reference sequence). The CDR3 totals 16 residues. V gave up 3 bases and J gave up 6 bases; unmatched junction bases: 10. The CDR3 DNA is TGTGCCAGCAGTTTCAGACAGGGGACCTCGGGCAATGAGCAGTTCTTC. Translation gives CASSFRQGTSGNEQFF.

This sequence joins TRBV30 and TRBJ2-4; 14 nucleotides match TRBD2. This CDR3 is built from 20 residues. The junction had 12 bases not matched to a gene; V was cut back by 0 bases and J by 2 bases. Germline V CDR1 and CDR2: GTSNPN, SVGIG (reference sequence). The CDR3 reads CAWSVLMTSGGALSKNIQYF. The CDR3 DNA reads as TGTGCCTGGAGTGTTCTGATGACTAGCGGGGGGGCCTTATCCAAAAACATTCAGTACTTC.

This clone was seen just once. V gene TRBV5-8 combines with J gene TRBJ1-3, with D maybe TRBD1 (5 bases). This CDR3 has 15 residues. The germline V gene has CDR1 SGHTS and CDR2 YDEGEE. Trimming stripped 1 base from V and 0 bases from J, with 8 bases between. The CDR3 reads CASSLTGSSGNTIYF. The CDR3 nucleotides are TGTGCCAGCAGCTTGACAGGTAGCTCTGGAAACACCATATATTTT.

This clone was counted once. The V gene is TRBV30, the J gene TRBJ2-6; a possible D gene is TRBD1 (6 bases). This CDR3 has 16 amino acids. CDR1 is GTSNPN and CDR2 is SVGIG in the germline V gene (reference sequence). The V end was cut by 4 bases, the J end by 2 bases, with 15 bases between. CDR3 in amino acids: CAWNKLGAPGANVLTF. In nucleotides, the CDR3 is TGTGCCTGGAATAAACTGGGGGCGCCTGGGGCCAACGTCCTGACTTTC. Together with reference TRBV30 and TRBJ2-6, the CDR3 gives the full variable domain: SQTIHQWPATLVQPVGSPLSLECTVEGTSNPNLYWYRQAAGRGLQLLFYSVGIGQISSEVPQNLSASRPQDRQFILSSKKLLLSDSGFYLCAWNKLGAPGANVLTFGAGSRLTVL.

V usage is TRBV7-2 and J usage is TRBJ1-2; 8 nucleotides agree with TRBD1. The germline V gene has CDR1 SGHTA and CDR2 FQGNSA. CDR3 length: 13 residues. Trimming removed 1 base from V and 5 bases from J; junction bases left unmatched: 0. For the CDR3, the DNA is TGTGCCAGCAGCTTAGACAGGGGGTATGGCTACACCTTC. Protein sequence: CASSLDRGYGYTF. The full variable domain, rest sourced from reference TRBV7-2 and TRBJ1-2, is GAGVSQSPSNKVTEKGKDVELRCDPISGHTALYWYRQSLGQGLEFLIYFQGNSAPDKSGLPSDRFSAERTGGSVSTLTIQRTQQEDSAVYLCASSLDRGYGYTFGSGTRLTVV.

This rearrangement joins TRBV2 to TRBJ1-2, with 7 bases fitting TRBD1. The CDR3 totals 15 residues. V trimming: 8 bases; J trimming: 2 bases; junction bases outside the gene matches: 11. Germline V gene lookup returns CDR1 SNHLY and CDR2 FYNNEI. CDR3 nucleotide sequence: TGTGCCAGCGCCGAGGGGGGGACAGACAACTATGGCTACACCTTC. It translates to CASAEGGTDNYGYTF.

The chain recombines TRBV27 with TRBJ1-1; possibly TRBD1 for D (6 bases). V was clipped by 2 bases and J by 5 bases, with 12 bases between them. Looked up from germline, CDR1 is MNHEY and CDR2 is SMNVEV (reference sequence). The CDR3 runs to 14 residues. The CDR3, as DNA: TGTGCCAGCAGTTTACGAGGGGGAGGTACTGAAGCTTTCTTT. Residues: CASSLRGGGTEAFF.

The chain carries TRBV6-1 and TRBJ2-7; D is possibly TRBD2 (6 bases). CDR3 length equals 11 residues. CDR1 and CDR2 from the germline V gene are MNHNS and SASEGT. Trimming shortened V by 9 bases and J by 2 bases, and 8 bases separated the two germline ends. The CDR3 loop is CARGGTYEQYF. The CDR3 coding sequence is TGTGCCAGGGGGGGTACCTACGAGCAGTACTTC.

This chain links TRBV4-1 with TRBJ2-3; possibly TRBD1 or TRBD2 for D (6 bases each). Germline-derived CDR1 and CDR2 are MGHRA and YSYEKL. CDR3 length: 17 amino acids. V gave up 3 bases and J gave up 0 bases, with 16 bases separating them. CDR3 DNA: TGCGCCAGCAGCCATGCGGGACATATCACTAGCACAGATACGCAGTATTTT. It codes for CASSHAGHITSTDTQYF.

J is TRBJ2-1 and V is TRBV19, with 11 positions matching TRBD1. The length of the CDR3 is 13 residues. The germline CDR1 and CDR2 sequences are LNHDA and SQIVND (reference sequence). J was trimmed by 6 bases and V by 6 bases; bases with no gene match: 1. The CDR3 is CASRGTGGNEQFF. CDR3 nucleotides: TGTGCCAGTAGGGGGACAGGGGGCAATGAGCAGTTCTTC. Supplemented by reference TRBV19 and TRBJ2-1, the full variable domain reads DGGITQSPKYLFRKEGQNVTLSCEQNLNHDAMYWYRQDPGQGLRLIYYSQIVNDFQKGDIAEGYSVSREKKESFPLTVTSAQKNPTAFYLCASRGTGGNEQFFGPGTRLTVL.

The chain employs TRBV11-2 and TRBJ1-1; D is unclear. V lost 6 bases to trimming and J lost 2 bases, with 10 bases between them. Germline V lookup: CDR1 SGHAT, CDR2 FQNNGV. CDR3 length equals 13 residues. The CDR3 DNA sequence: TGTGCCAGCAGATTGGACGGTAACACTGAAGCTTTCTTT. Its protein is CASRLDGNTEAFF.

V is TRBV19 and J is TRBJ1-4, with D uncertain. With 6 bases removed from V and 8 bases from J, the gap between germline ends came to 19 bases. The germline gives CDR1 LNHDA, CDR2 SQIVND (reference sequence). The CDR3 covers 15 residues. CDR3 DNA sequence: TGTGCCAGTAGCTTGATGGTAGGGCTCCGGGAAAAACTGTTTTTT. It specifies CASSLMVGLREKLFF. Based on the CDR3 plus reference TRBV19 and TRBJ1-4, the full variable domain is DGGITQSPKYLFRKEGQNVTLSCEQNLNHDAMYWYRQDPGQGLRLIYYSQIVNDFQKGDIAEGYSVSREKKESFPLTVTSAQKNPTAFYLCASSLMVGLREKLFFGSGTQLSVL.

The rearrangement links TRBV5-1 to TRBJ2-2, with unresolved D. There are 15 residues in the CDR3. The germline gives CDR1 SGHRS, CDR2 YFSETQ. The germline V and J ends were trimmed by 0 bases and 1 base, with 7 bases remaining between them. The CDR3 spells CASSLGQLNTGELFF. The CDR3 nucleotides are TGCGCCAGCAGCTTGGGACAATTGAACACCGGGGAGCTGTTTTTT.

The CDR3 DNA reads TGTGCCAGTAGTATAAGGCGTGGGGGAACAGATACGCAGTATTTT. Its protein product is CASSIRRGGTDTQYF. The chain has TRBV19 and TRBJ2-3, with D possibly being TRBD1 or TRBD2 (5 bases each). The CDR3 runs 15 residues. CDR1 is LNHDA and CDR2 is SQIVND in the germline V gene (reference sequence). Trimming removed 2 bases at V and 3 bases at J, with 12 bases between.

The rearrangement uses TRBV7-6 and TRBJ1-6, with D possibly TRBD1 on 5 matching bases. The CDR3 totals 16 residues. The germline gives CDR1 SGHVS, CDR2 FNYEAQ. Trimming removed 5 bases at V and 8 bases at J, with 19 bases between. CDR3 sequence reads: CASSMELAGRYSPLHF. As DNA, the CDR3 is TGTGCCAGCAGCATGGAGCTCGCAGGGAGATATTCACCCCTCCACTTT.